Listed below are T cell receptor beta chains from one sample, sequenced in a study of PD-1 blockade in classical Hodgkin lymphoma. The assay was immunoSEQ multiplex PCR, and TCRdb's table has in-frame clones only and misses some. The data show 75,000 to 95,000 clones, under 85% seen once. The source material was peripheral blood mononuclear cells (PBMCs), sampled before the fourth cycle of nivolumab. These receptors all stem from a human donor with classical Hodgkin lymphoma. The CDR3 runs from the conserved cysteine through the conserved F or W. D genes are given only for firm matches. Expanded clones are given a class, and other clones once, few, many or no size at all.

d_gene: NA; v_gene: TRBV27; j_gene: TRBJ1-4; len: 16; abundance: NA; CDR3aa: CASSLSSQGFNEKLFF; CDR3nt: TGTGCCAGCAGTTTATCCTCGCAGGGTTTTAATGAAAAACTGTTTTTT
d_gene: NA; v_gene: TRBV12-2; j_gene: TRBJ2-7; len: 15; abundance: NA; CDR3aa: CASRLPAGISYEQYF; CDR3nt: TGTGCAAGTCGCTTACCCGCCGGAATATCCTACGAGCAGTACTTC
d_gene: NA; v_gene: TRBV19; j_gene: TRBJ1-5; len: 16; abundance: NA; CDR3aa: CASRPGGGLSNQPQHF; CDR3nt: TGTGCCAGTAGACCTGGGGGGGGCCTCAGCAATCAGCCCCAGCATTTT
d_gene: NA; v_gene: TRBV19; j_gene: TRBJ2-7; len: 15; abundance: NA; CDR3aa: CASSIGGRPPYEQYF; CDR3nt: TGTGCCAGTAGTATAGGGGGCCGGCCCCCCTACGAGCAGTACTTC
d_gene: TRBD1; v_gene: TRBV30; j_gene: TRBJ2-4; len: 14; abundance: NA; CDR3aa: CAFTQGVEKNIQYF; CDR3nt: TGTGCCTTTACCCAGGGGGTGGAAAAAAACATTCAGTACTTC
d_gene: TRBD1; v_gene: TRBV6-1; j_gene: TRBJ1-5; len: 15; abundance: NA; CDR3aa: CASTGTVGSNQPQHF; CDR3nt: TGTGCCAGCACGGGGACAGTGGGAAGCAATCAGCCCCAGCATTTT
d_gene: NA; v_gene: TRBV9; j_gene: TRBJ2-2; len: 13; abundance: NA; CDR3aa: CASSRENTGELFF; CDR3nt: TGTGCCAGCAGTCGGGAAAACACCGGGGAGCTGTTTTTT
d_gene: TRBD1; v_gene: TRBV18; j_gene: TRBJ1-1; len: 13; abundance: NA; CDR3aa: CASSRQGSTEAFF; CDR3nt: TGTGCCAGCTCACGACAGGGCTCGACTGAAGCTTTCTTT
d_gene: NA; v_gene: TRBV21-1; j_gene: TRBJ2-7; len: 18; abundance: few; CDR3aa: CASLNGGPHPFLSYEQYF; CDR3nt: TGTGCCAGCCTTAATGGGGGGCCGCACCCCTTTCTCTCCTACGAGCAGTACTTC
d_gene: NA; v_gene: TRBV18; j_gene: TRBJ2-5; len: 14; abundance: NA; CDR3aa: CASTPGLYQETQYF; CDR3nt: TGTGCCAGCACGCCCGGACTATATCAAGAGACCCAGTACTTC
d_gene: NA; v_gene: TRBV18; j_gene: TRBJ2-2; len: 12; abundance: NA; CDR3aa: CASSIYPGELFF; CDR3nt: TGTGCCAGCTCGATTTACCCCGGGGAGCTGTTTTTT
d_gene: NA; v_gene: TRBV7-9; j_gene: TRBJ1-2; len: 12; abundance: once; CDR3aa: CASSTDFSGYTF; CDR3nt: TGTGCCAGCAGCACGGACTTTTCTGGCTACACCTTC
d_gene: NA; v_gene: TRBV2; j_gene: TRBJ2-7; len: 12; abundance: NA; CDR3aa: CASSPAAYEQYF; CDR3nt: TGTGCCAGCAGCCCCGCTGCCTACGAGCAGTACTTC
d_gene: NA; v_gene: TRBV2; j_gene: TRBJ1-4; len: 14; abundance: NA; CDR3aa: CASSELTTNEKLFF; CDR3nt: TGTGCCAGCAGTGAACTAACAACTAATGAAAAACTGTTTTTT
d_gene: TRBD1; v_gene: TRBV7-2; j_gene: TRBJ1-1; len: 16; abundance: NA; CDR3aa: CASSLYPGTGGTEAFF; CDR3nt: TGTGCCAGCAGCTTATACCCCGGGACAGGGGGCACTGAAGCTTTCTTT
d_gene: NA; v_gene: TRBV5-6; j_gene: TRBJ1-2; len: 13; abundance: few; CDR3aa: CASSLGRGYGYTF; CDR3nt: TGTGCCAGCAGCTTGGGGCGCGGATATGGCTACACCTTC
d_gene: NA; v_gene: TRBV4-1; j_gene: TRBJ2-5; len: 15; abundance: NA; CDR3aa: CASSQVGHGQETQYF; CDR3nt: TGCGCCAGCAGCCAAGTTGGACACGGACAAGAGACCCAGTACTTC
d_gene: NA; v_gene: TRBV4-3; j_gene: TRBJ1-2; len: 16; abundance: NA; CDR3aa: CASSNGIQGNRYGYTF; CDR3nt: TGCGCCAGCAGCAACGGCATACAGGGAAATCGCTATGGCTACACCTTC
d_gene: NA; v_gene: TRBV19; j_gene: TRBJ2-2; len: 13; abundance: NA; CDR3aa: CASSGANTGELFF; CDR3nt: TGTGCCAGTAGTGGGGCGAACACCGGGGAGCTGTTTTTT
d_gene: NA; v_gene: TRBV5-1; j_gene: TRBJ2-6; len: 14; abundance: once; CDR3aa: CASSLGSGANVLTF; CDR3nt: TGCGCCAGCAGCTTGGGATCCGGGGCCAACGTCCTGACTTTC
d_gene: NA; v_gene: TRBV30; j_gene: TRBJ1-1; len: 14; abundance: NA; CDR3aa: CAWSGTWGGTEAFF; CDR3nt: TGTGCCTGGAGTGGGACATGGGGGGGCACTGAAGCTTTCTTT
d_gene: TRBD1; v_gene: TRBV5-4; j_gene: TRBJ1-4; len: 13; abundance: NA; CDR3aa: CASYRQGDEKLFF; CDR3nt: TGTGCCAGCTACCGACAGGGGGATGAAAAACTGTTTTTT
d_gene: NA; v_gene: TRBV28; j_gene: TRBJ2-7; len: 13; abundance: NA; CDR3aa: CASTSIGHYEQYF; CDR3nt: TGTGCCAGCACCTCAATAGGTCACTACGAGCAGTACTTC
d_gene: NA; v_gene: TRBV19; j_gene: TRBJ2-2; len: 14; abundance: NA; CDR3aa: CASSNRANTGELFF; CDR3nt: TGTGCCAGTAGTAACAGGGCGAACACCGGGGAGCTGTTTTTT
d_gene: TRBD2; v_gene: TRBV18; j_gene: TRBJ2-1; len: 17; abundance: NA; CDR3aa: CASSPPGTSGRANEQFF; CDR3nt: TGTGCCAGCTCACCACCGGGCACTAGCGGGAGGGCCAATGAGCAGTTCTTC
d_gene: NA; v_gene: TRBV6-1; j_gene: TRBJ1-5; len: 15; abundance: NA; CDR3aa: CASDLGSYSNQPQHF; CDR3nt: TGTGCCAGCGACTTGGGCAGTTATAGCAATCAGCCCCAGCATTTT
d_gene: NA; v_gene: TRBV27; j_gene: TRBJ2-7; len: 14; abundance: NA; CDR3aa: CASSLRRQAYEQYF; CDR3nt: TGTGCCAGCAGTTTGAGGCGACAGGCCTACGAGCAGTACTTC
d_gene: NA; v_gene: TRBV10-3; j_gene: TRBJ2-7; len: 11; abundance: NA; CDR3aa: CAISDLYEQYF; CDR3nt: TGTGCCATCAGTGATCTCTACGAGCAGTACTTC
d_gene: NA; v_gene: TRBV2; j_gene: TRBJ1-2; len: 12; abundance: many; CDR3aa: CASREQNYGYTF; CDR3nt: TGTGCCAGCAGAGAACAGAACTATGGCTACACCTTC